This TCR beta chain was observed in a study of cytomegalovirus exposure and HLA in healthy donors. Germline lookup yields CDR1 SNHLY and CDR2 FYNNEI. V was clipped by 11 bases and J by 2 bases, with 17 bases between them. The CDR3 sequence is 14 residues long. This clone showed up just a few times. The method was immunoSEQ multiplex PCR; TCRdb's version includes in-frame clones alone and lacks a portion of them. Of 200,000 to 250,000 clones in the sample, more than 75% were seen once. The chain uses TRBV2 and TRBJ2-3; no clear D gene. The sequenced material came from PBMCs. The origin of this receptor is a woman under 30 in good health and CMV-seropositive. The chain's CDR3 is CARRGPGVTDTQYF. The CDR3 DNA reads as TGTGCCCGTAGAGGTCCCGGAGTCACAGATACGCAGTATTTT. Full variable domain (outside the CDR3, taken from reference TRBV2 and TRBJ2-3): EPEVTQTPSHQVTQMGQEVILRCVPISNHLYFYWYRQILGQKVEFLVSFYNNEISEKSEIFDDQFSVERPDGSNFTLKIRSTKLEDSAMYFCARRGPGVTDTQYFGPGTRLTVL.